This TCR beta chain was documented in a study of T cells in Graves' hyperthyroidism and ophthalmopathy. For Graves' hyperthyroidism to be stable, ophthalmopathy could not progress within 18 months. Hyperthyroidism had been newly diagnosed in patients aged 18 to 65, and its duration was under 2 months. Those patients with uncontrolled infection, other autoimmune disease, pregnancy or lactation were excluded. Germline V gene sequence: CDR1 SNHLY, CDR2 FYNNEI. V gave up 6 bases and J gave up 2 bases, with 8 bases separating them. The CDR3 has 12 residues. The investigators amplified TCR beta CDR3 regions from RNA transcripts. HTBI primers drove first-round RT-PCR of the TCR CDR3. Each CDR3 protein is one row after TCRdb ran MiXCR on the multiplex PCR reads. This repertoire shows 500,000 to 600,000 distinct CDR3 sequences, about 43% found once; its top ten account for about 8.3%.

The receptor's source is a woman younger than 35 with Graves' hyperthyroidism. The sample was peripheral blood or thyroid tissue (not recorded which). The V call is TRBV2, the J call TRBJ2-7, with D unresolved. The DNA of the CDR3 is TGTGCCAGCAGCACCATACCCTACGAGCAGTACTTC. It specifies CASSTIPYEQYF.